This TCR beta chain stems from a study of cytomegalovirus exposure and HLA in healthy donors. CDR3 length: 16 amino acids. Deletions cut 4 bases from V and 0 bases from J, with 13 bases between. Germline loops: CDR1 SGHRS, CDR2 YFSETQ. About this clone: Its antigen remains unidentified.

General observations from the study: A later analysis showed TCR association rates differing by HLA locus, peaking at DRB1 and lowest at HLA-C.

This PCR relied on a set of 60 Vbeta primers and 13 Jbeta primers. Only in-frame clones appear in the TCRdb table, and some are missing; sequencing was by immunoSEQ multiplex PCR. The sample yields about 94,000 clones, 79% seen once. Sequenced: PBMCs. V usage is TRBV5-1 and J usage is TRBJ1-4; unclear D gene. This sequence originates from a woman in her thirties or forties in good health and CMV-seronegative. The DNA for the CDR3 is TGCGCCAGCAGCAGGGAGCCTGTTGCAACTAATGAAAAACTGTTTTTT. Translation: CASSREPVATNEKLFF.